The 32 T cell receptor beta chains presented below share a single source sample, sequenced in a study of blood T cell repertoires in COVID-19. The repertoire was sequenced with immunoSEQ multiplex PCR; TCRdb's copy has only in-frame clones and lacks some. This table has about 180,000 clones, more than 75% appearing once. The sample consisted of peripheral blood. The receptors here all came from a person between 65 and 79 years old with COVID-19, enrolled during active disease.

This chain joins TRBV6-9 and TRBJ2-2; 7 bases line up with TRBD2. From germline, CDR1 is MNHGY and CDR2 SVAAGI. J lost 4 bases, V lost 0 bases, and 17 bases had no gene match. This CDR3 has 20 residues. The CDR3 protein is CASSYSPLGGTEAGTGELFF. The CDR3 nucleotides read TGTGCCAGCAGTTATTCACCACTCGGGGGGACCGAGGCGGGCACCGGGGAGCTGTTTTTT.

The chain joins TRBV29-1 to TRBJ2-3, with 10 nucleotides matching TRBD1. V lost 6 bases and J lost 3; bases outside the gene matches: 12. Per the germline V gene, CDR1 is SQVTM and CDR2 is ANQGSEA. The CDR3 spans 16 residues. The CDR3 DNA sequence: TGCAGCGTCGGAGGGAGGGGACAGGGGTCAACAGATACGCAGTATTTT. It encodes CSVGGRGQGSTDTQYF.

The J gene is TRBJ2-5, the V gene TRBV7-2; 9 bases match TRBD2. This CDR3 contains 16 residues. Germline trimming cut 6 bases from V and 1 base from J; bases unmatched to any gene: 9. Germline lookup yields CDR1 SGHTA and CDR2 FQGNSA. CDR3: CASREIAGASQETQYF. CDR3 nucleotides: TGTGCCAGCAGAGAGATAGCGGGAGCTTCCCAAGAGACCCAGTACTTC.

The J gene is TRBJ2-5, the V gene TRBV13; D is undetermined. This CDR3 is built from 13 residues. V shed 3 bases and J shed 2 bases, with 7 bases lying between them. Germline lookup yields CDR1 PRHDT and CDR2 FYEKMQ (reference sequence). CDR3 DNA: TGTGCCAGCAGCTTTCAGTCTCAAGAGACCCAGTACTTC. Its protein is CASSFQSQETQYF.

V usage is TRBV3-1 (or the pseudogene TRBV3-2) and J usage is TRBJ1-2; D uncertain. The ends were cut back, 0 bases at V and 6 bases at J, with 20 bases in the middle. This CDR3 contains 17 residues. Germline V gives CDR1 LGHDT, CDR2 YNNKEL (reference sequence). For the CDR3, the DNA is TGTGCCAGCAGCCAAGATCTTGGTGTGAAAGGAGGAGATGGCTACACCTTC. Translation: CASSQDLGVKGGDGYTF.

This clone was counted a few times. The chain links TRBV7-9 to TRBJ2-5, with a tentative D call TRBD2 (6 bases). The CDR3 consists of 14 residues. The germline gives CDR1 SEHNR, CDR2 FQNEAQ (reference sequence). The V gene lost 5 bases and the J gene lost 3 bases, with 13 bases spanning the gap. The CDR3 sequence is CASSRAEGKETQYF. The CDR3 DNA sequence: TGTGCCAGCAGCCGCGCGGAGGGTAAAGAGACCCAGTACTTC.

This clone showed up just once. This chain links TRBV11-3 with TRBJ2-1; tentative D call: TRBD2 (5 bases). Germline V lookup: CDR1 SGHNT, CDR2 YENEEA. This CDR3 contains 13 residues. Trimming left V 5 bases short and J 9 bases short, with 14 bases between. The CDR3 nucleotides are TGTGCCAGCAGCCAGGACTCGCCACTTGAGCAGTTCTTC. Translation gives CASSQDSPLEQFF.

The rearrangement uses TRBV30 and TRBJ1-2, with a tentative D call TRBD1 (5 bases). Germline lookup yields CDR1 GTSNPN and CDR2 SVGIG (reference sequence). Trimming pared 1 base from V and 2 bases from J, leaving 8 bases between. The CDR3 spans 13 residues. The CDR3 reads CAWSGGLNYGYTF. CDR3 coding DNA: TGTGCCTGGAGTGGGGGCCTCAACTATGGCTACACCTTC.

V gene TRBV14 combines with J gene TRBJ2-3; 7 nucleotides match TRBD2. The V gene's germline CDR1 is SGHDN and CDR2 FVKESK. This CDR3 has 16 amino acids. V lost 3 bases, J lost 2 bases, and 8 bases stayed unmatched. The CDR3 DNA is TGTGCCAGCAGCCACTTTGGGGGGGGATACACAGATACGCAGTATTTT. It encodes CASSHFGGGYTDTQYF.

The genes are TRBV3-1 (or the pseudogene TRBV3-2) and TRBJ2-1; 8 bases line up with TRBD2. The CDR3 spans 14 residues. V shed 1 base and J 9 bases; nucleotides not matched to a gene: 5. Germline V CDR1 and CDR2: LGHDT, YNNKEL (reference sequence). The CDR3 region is CASSQAETSGEQFF. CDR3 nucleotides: TGTGCCAGCAGCCAAGCGGAAACTAGCGGTGAGCAGTTCTTC.

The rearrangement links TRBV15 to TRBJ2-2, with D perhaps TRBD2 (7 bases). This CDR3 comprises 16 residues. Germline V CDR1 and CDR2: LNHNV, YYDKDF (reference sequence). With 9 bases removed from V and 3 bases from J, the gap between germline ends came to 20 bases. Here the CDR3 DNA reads TGTGCCACACGCCCGGGGGGCCGAGGACACACCGGGGAGCTGTTTTTT. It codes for CATRPGGRGHTGELFF.

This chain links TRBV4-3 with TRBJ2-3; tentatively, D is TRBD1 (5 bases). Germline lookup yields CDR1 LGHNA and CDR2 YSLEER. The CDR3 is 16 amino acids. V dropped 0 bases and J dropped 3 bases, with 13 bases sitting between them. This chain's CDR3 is CASSQEPRDNTDTQYF. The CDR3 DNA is TGCGCCAGCAGCCAAGAACCCAGGGATAATACAGATACGCAGTATTTT.

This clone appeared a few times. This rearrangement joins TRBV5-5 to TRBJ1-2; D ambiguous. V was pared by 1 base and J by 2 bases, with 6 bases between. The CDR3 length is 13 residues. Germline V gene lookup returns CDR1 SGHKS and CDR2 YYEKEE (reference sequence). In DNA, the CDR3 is TGTGCCAGCAGCTTGCTACAGAACTATGGCTACACCTTC. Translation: CASSLLQNYGYTF.

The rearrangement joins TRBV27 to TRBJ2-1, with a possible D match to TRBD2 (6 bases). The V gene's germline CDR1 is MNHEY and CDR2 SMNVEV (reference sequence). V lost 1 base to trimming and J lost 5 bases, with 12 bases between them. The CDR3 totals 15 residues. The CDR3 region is CASSLYGGANNEQFF. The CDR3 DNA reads TGTGCCAGCAGTTTATACGGGGGAGCGAACAATGAGCAGTTCTTC.

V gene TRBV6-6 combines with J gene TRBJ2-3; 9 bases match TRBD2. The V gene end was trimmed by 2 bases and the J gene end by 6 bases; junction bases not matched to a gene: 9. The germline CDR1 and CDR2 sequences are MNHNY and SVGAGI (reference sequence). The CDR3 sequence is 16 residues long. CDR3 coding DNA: TGTGCCAGCAGTTACGCCTTCGCGGGGGGGAAGGATACGCAGTATTTT. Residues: CASSYAFAGGKDTQYF.

The CDR3 loop reads CASSLDRGGYTF. In DNA form, the CDR3 reads TGTGCCAGCAGCTTAGACAGGGGTGGCTACACCTTC. The chain joins TRBV7-9 to TRBJ1-2; 7 bases match TRBD1. With 1 base clipped from V and 7 bases from J, the junction kept 0 bases outside the gene matches. CDR1 and CDR2 (germline): SEHNR, FQNEAQ (reference sequence). CDR3 length: 12 residues.

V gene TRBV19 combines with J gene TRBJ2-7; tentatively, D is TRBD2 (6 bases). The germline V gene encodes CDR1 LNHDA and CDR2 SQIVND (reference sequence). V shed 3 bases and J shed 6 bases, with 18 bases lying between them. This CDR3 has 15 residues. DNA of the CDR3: TGTGCCAGTAGTATCGATAGGTGGGCAGCGGGCGAGCAGTACTTC. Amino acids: CASSIDRWAAGEQYF.

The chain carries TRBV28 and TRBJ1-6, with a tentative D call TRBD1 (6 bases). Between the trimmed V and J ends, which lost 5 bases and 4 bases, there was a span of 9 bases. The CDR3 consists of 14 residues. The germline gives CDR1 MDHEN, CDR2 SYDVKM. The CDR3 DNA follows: TGTGCCAGCAGTCGGACAGCTTATAATTCACCCCTCCACTTT. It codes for CASSRTAYNSPLHF.

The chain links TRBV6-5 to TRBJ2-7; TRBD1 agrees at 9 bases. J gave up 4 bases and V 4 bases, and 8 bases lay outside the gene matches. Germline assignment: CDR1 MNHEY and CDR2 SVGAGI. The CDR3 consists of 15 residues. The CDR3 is CASSLDRGLGYEQYF. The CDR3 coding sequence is TGTGCCAGCAGTTTAGACAGGGGGTTGGGATACGAGCAGTACTTC.

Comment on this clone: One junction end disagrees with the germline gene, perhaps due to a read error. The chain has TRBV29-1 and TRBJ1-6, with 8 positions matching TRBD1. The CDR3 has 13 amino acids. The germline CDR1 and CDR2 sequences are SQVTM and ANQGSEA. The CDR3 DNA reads TGCAGCGTAGACAGGGGAGATAATTCCCCCCTCCACTTT. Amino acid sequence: CSVDRGDNSPLHF.

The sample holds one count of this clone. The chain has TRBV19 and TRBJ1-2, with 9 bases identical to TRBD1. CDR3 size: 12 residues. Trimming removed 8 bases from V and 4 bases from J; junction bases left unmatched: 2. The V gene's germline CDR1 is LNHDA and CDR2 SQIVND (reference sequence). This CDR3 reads CASADRGYGYTF. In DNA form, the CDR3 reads TGTGCCAGTGCGGACAGGGGCTATGGCTACACCTTC.

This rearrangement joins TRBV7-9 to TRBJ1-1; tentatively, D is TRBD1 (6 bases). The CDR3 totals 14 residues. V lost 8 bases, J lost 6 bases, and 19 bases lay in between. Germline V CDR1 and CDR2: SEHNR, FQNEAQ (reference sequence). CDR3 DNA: TGTGCCAGCCAAGACACTAACAGGGCCTCTGAAGCTTTCTTT. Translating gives CASQDTNRASEAFF.

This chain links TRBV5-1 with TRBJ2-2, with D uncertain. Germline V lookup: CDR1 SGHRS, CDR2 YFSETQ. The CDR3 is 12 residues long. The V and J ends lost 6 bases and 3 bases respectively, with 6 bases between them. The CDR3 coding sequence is TGCGCCAGCATAGGAGACACCGGGGAGCTGTTTTTT. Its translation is CASIGDTGELFF.

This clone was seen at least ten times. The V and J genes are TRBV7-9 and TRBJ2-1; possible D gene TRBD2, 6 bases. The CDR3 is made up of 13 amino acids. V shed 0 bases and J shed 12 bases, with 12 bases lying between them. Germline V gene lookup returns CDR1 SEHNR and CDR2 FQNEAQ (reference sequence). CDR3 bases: TGTGCCAGCAGCTTAGCGCCGGGAGACGGGCAGTTCTTC. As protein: CASSLAPGDGQFF.

The CDR3 spells CASSFLGASGGSYNEQFF. The CDR3 bases are TGTGCCAGCAGCTTTTTGGGCGCTAGCGGGGGCTCCTACAATGAGCAGTTCTTC. The chain is built from TRBV7-3 and TRBJ2-1, with 10 bases lining up with TRBD2. There are 18 residues in the CDR3. J was trimmed by 0 bases and V by 3 bases; bases with no gene match: 8. Germline CDR1 reads SGHTA; CDR2 reads FQGTGA.

In nucleotides, the CDR3 is TGCGCCAGCAGCCAAAGGTCACAGACCAACACTGAAGCTTTCTTT. Encoded protein: CASSQRSQTNTEAFF. This rearrangement joins TRBV4-1 to TRBJ1-1; D uncertain. V gave up 2 bases and J gave up 2 bases, with 12 bases separating them. The CDR3 has 15 amino acids. Germline CDR1 reads MGHRA; CDR2 reads YSYEKL.

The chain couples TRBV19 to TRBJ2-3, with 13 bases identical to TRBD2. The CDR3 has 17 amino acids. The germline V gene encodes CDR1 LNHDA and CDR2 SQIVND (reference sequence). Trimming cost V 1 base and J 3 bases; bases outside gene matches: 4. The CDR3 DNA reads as TGTGCCAGTAGTATAGCGGGGACTAGCGGGGATACAGATACGCAGTATTTT. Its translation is CASSIAGTSGDTDTQYF.

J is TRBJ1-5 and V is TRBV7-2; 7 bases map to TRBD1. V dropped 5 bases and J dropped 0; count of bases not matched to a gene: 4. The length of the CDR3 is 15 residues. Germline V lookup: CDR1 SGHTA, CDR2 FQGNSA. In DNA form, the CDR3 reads TGTGCCAGCAGCCGGCAGGGGGTTAGCAATCAGCCCCAGCATTTT. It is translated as CASSRQGVSNQPQHF.

The CDR3 protein is CASSLGSTSPMYEQYF. The CDR3 DNA follows: TGTGCCAGCAGCTTAGGGTCGACTAGCCCCATGTACGAGCAGTACTTC. J is TRBJ2-7 and V is TRBV7-2; 7 bases map to TRBD2. The CDR3 covers 16 residues. The junction had 10 bases not matched to a gene; V was cut back by 1 base and J by 4 bases. Germline V gene sequence: CDR1 SGHTA, CDR2 FQGNSA.

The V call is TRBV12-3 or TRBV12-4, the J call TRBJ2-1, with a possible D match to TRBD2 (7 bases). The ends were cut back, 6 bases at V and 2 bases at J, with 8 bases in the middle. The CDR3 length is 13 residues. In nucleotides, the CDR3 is TGTGCCAGCAGGGGGGGGCCCTACAATGAGCAGTTCTTC. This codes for CASRGGPYNEQFF.

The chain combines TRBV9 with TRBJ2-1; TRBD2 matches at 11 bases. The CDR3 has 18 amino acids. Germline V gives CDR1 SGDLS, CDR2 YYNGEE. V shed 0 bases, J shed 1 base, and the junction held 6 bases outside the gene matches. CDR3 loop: CASSVASGGLSSYNEQFF. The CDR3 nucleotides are TGTGCCAGCAGCGTAGCTAGCGGGGGGCTATCGTCCTACAATGAGCAGTTCTTC.

Written as DNA, the CDR3 is TGTGCCAGCAGTCCCACAGGGTTTAGGGAGACCCAGTACTTC. It translates to CASSPTGFRETQYF. V gene TRBV6-5 combines with J gene TRBJ2-5, with D possibly TRBD1 on 6 matching bases. CDR1 and CDR2 from the germline V gene are MNHEY and SVGAGI. CDR3 length: 14 residues. V dropped 5 bases and J dropped 5 bases, with 15 bases sitting between them.